These T cell receptor beta chains were read from a single sample in a study of naive and memory T cell subsets. TCRdb ran MiXCR on the 5' RACE reads and lists one entry per CDR3 protein. The repertoire holds roughly 48,000 distinct CDR3 sequences, with around 4.7% as singletons. Receptor source: a female donor in good health. Each CDR3 is given with its conserved first and last residue. A D gene is named only where the DNA matches it firmly. Expanded clones are given a class, and other clones once, few, many or no size at all.

v_gene	abundance	d_gene	j_gene	CDR3aa	CDR3nt
TRBV28	many	NA	TRBJ1-1	CASSPWGGFPNTEAFF	TGTGCCAGCAGTCCGTGGGGGGGGTTCCCGAACACTGAAGCTTTCTTT
TRBV13	many	NA	TRBJ2-5	CASRFTGRGETQYF	TGTGCCAGCAGGTTTACAGGGAGGGGAGAGACCCAGTACTTC
TRBV29-1	NA	NA	TRBJ2-6	CSVQGRHSGANVLTF	TGCAGCGTACAGGGACGGCACTCTGGGGCCAACGTCCTGACTTTC
TRBV13	many	NA	TRBJ1-4	CASSAPGGVNEKLFF	TGTGCCAGCAGCGCCCCCGGGGGCGTTAATGAAAAACTGTTTTTT
TRBV6-6	few	TRBD2	TRBJ2-1	CASSFPSGRASLNYNEQFF	TGTGCCAGCAGTTTCCCTAGCGGGAGGGCCTCGCTGAACTACAATGAGCAGTTCTTC
TRBV19	many	TRBD1	TRBJ2-3	CASSLIPGQGSDTQYF	TGTGCCAGTAGTCTCATACCGGGACAGGGGTCAGATACGCAGTATTTT
TRBV5-1	many	TRBD2	TRBJ2-3	CASSLEGAGLSTDTQYF	TGCGCCAGCAGCTTGGAAGGAGCGGGGCTTAGCACAGATACGCAGTATTTT
TRBV27	NA	NA	TRBJ2-7	CASSRGGGPYEQYF	TGTGCCAGCAGCAGGGGAGGGGGCCCCTACGAGCAGTACTTC
TRBV7-2	many	TRBD1	TRBJ2-5	CASSPRTGKETQYF	TGTGCCAGCAGCCCCCGGACAGGAAAAGAGACCCAGTACTTC
TRBV5-6	many	TRBD1	TRBJ2-7	CASSFGTGTYEQYF	TGTGCCAGCAGCTTCGGGACAGGGACCTACGAGCAGTACTTC
TRBV11-3	few	TRBD2	TRBJ2-1	CASSPNRGGSSNEQFF	TGTGCCAGCAGCCCCAACCGGGGCGGGAGCAGTAATGAGCAGTTCTTC